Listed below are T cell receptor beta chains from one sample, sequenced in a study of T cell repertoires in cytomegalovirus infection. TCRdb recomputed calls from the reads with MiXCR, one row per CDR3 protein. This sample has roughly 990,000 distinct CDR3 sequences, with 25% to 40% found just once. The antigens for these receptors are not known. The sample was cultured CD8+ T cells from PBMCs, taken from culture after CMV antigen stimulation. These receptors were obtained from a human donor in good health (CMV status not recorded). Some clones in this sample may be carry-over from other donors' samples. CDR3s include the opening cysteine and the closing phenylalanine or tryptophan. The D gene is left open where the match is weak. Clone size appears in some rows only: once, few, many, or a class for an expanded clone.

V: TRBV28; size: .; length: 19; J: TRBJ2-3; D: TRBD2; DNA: TGTGCCAGCACCATCTCCGGACTAGCGGGGGGCGGGGGCACAGATACGCAGTATTTT; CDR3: CASTISGLAGGGGTDTQYF
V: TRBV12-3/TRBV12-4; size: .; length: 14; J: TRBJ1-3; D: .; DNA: TGTGCCAGCCCTTACGGCACCTCTGGAAACACCATATATTTT; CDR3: CASPYGTSGNTIYF
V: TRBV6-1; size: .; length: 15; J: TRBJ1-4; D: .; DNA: TGTGCCAGCACCCTCCTTGGGGGGAACGGTGAAAAACTGTTTTTT; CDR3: CASTLLGGNGEKLFF
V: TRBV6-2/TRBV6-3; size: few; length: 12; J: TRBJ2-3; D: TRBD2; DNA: TGTGCCGTCGGGGGGAGCACAGATACGCAGTATTTT; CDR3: CAVGGSTDTQYF
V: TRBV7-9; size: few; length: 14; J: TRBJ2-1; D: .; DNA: TGTGCCAGCAGCCCCAATAGTACCCCCAATGAGCAGTTCTTC; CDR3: CASSPNSTPNEQFF
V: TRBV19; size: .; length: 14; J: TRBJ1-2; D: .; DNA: TGTGCCAGTAGTATTGAGGAGGCTAACTATGGCTACACCTTC; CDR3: CASSIEEANYGYTF
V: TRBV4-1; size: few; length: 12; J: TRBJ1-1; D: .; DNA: TGCGCCAGCAGCCAGGCTGGCACTGAAGCTTTCTTT; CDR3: CASSQAGTEAFF
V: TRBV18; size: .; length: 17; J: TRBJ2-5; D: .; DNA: TGTGCCAGCTCACCCCCGGGGCCGGCTGGGGGCGCGGAGACCCAGTACTTC; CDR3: CASSPPGPAGGAETQYF
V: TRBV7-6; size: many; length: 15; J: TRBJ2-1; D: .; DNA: TGTGCCAGCAGCTTAGACGGCAGGGATCGCGATGAGCAGTTCTTC; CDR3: CASSLDGRDRDEQFF
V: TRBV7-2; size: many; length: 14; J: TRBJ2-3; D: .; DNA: TGTGCCAGCACAGAGTATCTAAGCACAGATACGCAGTATTTT; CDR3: CASTEYLSTDTQYF
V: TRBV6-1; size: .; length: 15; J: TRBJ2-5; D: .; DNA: TGTGCCAACAGTGGAAGACAGACGGTGAGAGAGACCCAGTACTTC; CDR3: CANSGRQTVRETQYF
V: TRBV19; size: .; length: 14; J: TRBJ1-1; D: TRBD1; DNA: TGTGCCAGTAGTATACTGACAGGGTATGCTGAAGCTTTCTTT; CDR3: CASSILTGYAEAFF
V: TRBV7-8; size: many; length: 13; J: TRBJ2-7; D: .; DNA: TGTGCCAGCAGCTTAGAGCCGGGCTACGAGCAGTACTTC; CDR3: CASSLEPGYEQYF
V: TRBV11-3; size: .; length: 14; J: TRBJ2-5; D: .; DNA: TGTGCCAGCAGCTCTCAGGAAAACGAAGAGACCCAGTACTTC; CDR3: CASSSQENEETQYF
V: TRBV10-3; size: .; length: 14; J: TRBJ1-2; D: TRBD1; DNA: TGTGCCATCTGGACAGGGGGCATGGGCTATGGCTACACCTTC; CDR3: CAIWTGGMGYGYTF